This record concerns one T cell receptor (beta chain) sequence. Its target is not known. The germline V and J ends were trimmed by 4 bases and 4 bases, with 4 bases remaining between them. The CDR3 runs 11 residues. Per the germline V gene, CDR1 is MNHEY and CDR2 is SVGAGI. This entry comes from a study of cytomegalovirus exposure and HLA in healthy donors. With 60 Vbeta and 13 Jbeta primers, the PCR was carried out. How the authors handled the data: The count from a later analysis was about 80 million unique TCR beta chains, some 9.9 million of them shared. Here immunoSEQ multiplex PCR was the method, and the copy in TCRdb shows in-frame clones only, minus some. V and J calls and clone size are given by that table; D and trimming were obtained from the DNA. The repertoire includes about 160,000 clones, 79% of them detected once, and 3.5% sits in the top ten. Study-wide points: It was reported that TCR beta sequences correctly inferred the HLA-A and HLA-B alleles for most subjects. For most TCR sequences rarity was the rule, although some public TCRs occurred in many donors. A previous analysis found most TCR beta V segments productive roughly 90% or roughly 30% of the time.

The source of this sequence is a human donor in good health. The gene calls are TRBV6-5 and TRBJ1-2; D call uncertain. Sequencing was carried out using PBMCs. DNA for the CDR3: TGTGCCAGCAGTTCATCCTATGGCTACACCTTC. Its protein product is CASSSSYGYTF.